Below are 10 T cell receptor beta chains sequenced from a single sample in a study of regulatory T cells in long-lasting Graves disease. CDR3 regions were amplified by Arm-PCR using iRepertoire HTBI primers to build TCR beta libraries. In TCRdb, the multiplex PCR reads were re-called with MiXCR into one record per CDR3 protein. The sample yields 650,000 to 700,000 distinct CDR3 sequences, around 30% seen once. The time point denotes: persistent/refractory GD, antithyroid drugs over 5 years with positive TRAb. RNA isolated from PBMCs was used to make the TCR library. The specimen was peripheral blood mononuclear cells (PBMCs), collected when the disease was refractory, from a patient treated with antithyroid drugs. These receptors all come from a female donor with Graves disease.

On this clonotype itself: A read error may explain this, as a much larger clone is one base away. This sequence joins TRBV2 and TRBJ2-7, with a weak D call TRBD1 (5 bases). CDR1 SNHLY and CDR2 FYNNEI come from the germline V gene. The CDR3 is made up of 17 amino acids. The CDR3 here is CASTYAPTATLSHEQYF. CDR3 coding DNA: TGTGCCAGCACCTACGCCCCGACAGCTACCCTCTCCCACGAGCAGTACTTC. The variable domain in full, completed from reference TRBV2 and TRBJ2-7, reads EPEVTQTPSHQVTQMGQEVILRCVPISNHLYFYWYRQILGQKVEFLVSFYNNEISEKSEIFDDQFSVERPDGSNFTLKIRSTKLEDSAMYFCASTYAPTATLSHEQYFGPGTRLTVT.

The CDR3 spells CASSGQTTNTEAFF. For the CDR3, the DNA is TGTGCCAGCAGCGGACAGACAACGAACACTGAAGCTTTCTTT. The chain is built from TRBV6-1 and TRBJ1-1, with D tentatively TRBD1 (6 bases). Germline V CDR1 and CDR2: MNHNS, SASEGT. Trimming took off 6 bases at V and 1 base at J, with 12 bases between the two ends. The CDR3 runs to 14 residues.

The chain carries TRBV29-1 and TRBJ1-4; D perhaps matches TRBD1 (5 bases). Germline values: CDR1 SQVTM, CDR2 ANQGSEA. V was cut by 6 bases and J by 7 bases, with 9 bases left in between. The CDR3 extends over 11 amino acids. DNA for the CDR3: TGCAGCGTATGGAGGGGTGAAAAACTGTTTTTT. This sequence encodes CSVWRGEKLFF.

This clonotype was picked up many times. V usage is TRBV3-1 and J usage is TRBJ1-2, with D unclear. The CDR3 runs to 14 residues. The V and J ends lost 0 bases and 4 bases respectively, with 9 bases between them. Per germline, CDR1 LGHDT and CDR2 YNNKEL (reference sequence). The DNA for the CDR3 is TGTGCCAGCAGCCAAGATCTCGCCAGCTATGGCTACACCTTC. Translating it yields CASSQDLASYGYTF.

The rearrangement links TRBV2 to TRBJ2-1; no clear D gene. V was trimmed by 10 bases and J by 3 bases, leaving 22 bases between them. The CDR3 loop spans 16 amino acids. CDR1 and CDR2 from the germline V gene are SNHLY and FYNNEI. The CDR3 DNA is TGTGCCACCTTAGGTCCCCGCGGAGTGGTCTACAATGAGCAGTTCTTC. Translated, it gives CATLGPRGVVYNEQFF.

The V and J genes are TRBV5-4 and TRBJ1-2; TRBD1 matches 10 bases. Trimming removed 3 bases from V and 7 bases from J; junction bases left unmatched: 12. CDR3 length: 16 residues. Germline assignment: CDR1 SGHNT and CDR2 YYREEE (reference sequence). The CDR3 loop is CASSSELPGQGRGYTF. In DNA form, the CDR3 reads TGTGCCAGCAGCTCGGAGCTACCGGGACAGGGGCGTGGCTACACCTTC.

The gene calls are TRBV5-1 and TRBJ2-1, with unresolved D. The V end was cut by 4 bases, the J end by 6 bases, with 14 bases between. The CDR3 is made up of 14 amino acids. CDR1 is SGHRS, CDR2 YFSETQ, per germline. The chain's CDR3 is CASSANGQVNEQFF. The CDR3 bases are TGCGCCAGCAGCGCGAACGGTCAGGTCAATGAGCAGTTCTTC.

This clonotype was observed a handful of times. This chain uses TRBV6-1 with TRBJ1-3, with a tentative D call TRBD1 (6 bases). The V end was cut by 5 bases, the J end by 0 bases, with 11 bases between. Looked up from germline, CDR1 is MNHNS and CDR2 is SASEGT. The CDR3 contains 15 residues. In DNA, the CDR3 is TGTGCCAGCAGTCGACCGACAGGCTCTGGAAACACCATATATTTT. This encodes CASSRPTGSGNTIYF.

This clonotype was seen many times. The chain carries TRBV11-1 and TRBJ2-5; the D gene is possibly TRBD2 (6 bases). Germline V gene lookup returns CDR1 SGHAT and CDR2 FQDESV (reference sequence). The CDR3 loop spans 15 amino acids. V shed 5 bases and J shed 2 bases, with 15 bases lying between them. DNA of the CDR3: TGTGCCAGCAGCACCCCGGGACTTAGGCAAGAGACCCAGTACTTC. Translating gives CASSTPGLRQETQYF.

The J gene is TRBJ2-5, the V gene TRBV24-1; D ambiguous. The last part of the DNA fits TRBJ2-7 better; the J call may be wrong. The germline V gene has CDR1 KGHDR and CDR2 SFDVKD. This CDR3 has 13 amino acids. CDR3 in DNA: TGTGCCACCAGTGATGCAGGCGCCTACGAGCAGTACTTC. It encodes CATSDAGAYEQYF.